The present T cell receptor (beta chain) was sequenced within a study of T cells in Graves' hyperthyroidism and ophthalmopathy. The TCR beta CDR3 regions underwent amplification using RNA transcripts as the source. The TCR CDR3 was amplified in a first-round RT-PCR using the HTBI primer set. Via MiXCR, TCRdb re-called the multiplex PCR reads, giving one row per CDR3 protein. The sample shows 300,000 to 450,000 distinct CDR3 sequences, 15% to 18% of them seen only once. In this sample, this clonotype turned up many times. Input material: blood. The TCR sequence derives from a woman aged 18 to 35 with Graves' hyperthyroidism that later progressed to Graves' ophthalmopathy.

The CDR3 sequence: CASSWEKLAGGSNEQFF. CDR3 bases: TGCGCCAGCAGCTGGGAAAAACTAGCGGGAGGTTCCAATGAGCAGTTCTTC. This chain joins TRBV5-1 and TRBJ2-1, with TRBD2 matching over 12 bases. V lost 3 bases to trimming and J lost 6 bases; unmatched junction nucleotides: 10. Germline V CDR1 and CDR2: SGHRS, YFSETQ. CDR3 length equals 17 residues.